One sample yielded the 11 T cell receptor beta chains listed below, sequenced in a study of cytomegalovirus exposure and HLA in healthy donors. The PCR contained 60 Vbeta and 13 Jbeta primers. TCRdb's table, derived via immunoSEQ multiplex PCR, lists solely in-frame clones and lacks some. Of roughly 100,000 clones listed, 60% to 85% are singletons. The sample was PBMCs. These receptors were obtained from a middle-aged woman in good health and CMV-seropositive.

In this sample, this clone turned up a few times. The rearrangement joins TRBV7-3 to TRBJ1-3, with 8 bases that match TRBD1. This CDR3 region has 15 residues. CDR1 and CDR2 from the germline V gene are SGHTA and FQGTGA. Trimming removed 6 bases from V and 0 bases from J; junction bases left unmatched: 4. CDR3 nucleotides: TGTGCCAGCAGTCCGACAGGGGCCTCTGGAAACACCATATATTTT. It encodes CASSPTGASGNTIYF.

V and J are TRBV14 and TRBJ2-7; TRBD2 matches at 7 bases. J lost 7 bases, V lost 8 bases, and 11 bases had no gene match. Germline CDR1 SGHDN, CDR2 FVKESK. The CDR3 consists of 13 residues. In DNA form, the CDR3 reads TGTGCCAGCGGTGTCGCGGGAGCTTGGGAGCAGTACTTC. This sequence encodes CASGVAGAWEQYF.

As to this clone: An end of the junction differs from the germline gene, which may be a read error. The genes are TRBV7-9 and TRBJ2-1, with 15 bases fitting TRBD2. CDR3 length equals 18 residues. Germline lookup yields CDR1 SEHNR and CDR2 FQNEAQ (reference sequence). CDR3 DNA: TGTTCCAGCAGCTTAGGACTAGCGGGAGGGCCGAGATGGAATGAGCAGTTCTTC. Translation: CSSSLGLAGGPRWNEQFF.

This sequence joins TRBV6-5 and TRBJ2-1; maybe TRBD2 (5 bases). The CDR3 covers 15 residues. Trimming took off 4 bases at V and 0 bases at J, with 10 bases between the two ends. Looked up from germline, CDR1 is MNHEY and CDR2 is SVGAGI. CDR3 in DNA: TGTGCCAGCAGTTCGGACTGGAGCTCCTACAATGAGCAGTTCTTC. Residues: CASSSDWSSYNEQFF.

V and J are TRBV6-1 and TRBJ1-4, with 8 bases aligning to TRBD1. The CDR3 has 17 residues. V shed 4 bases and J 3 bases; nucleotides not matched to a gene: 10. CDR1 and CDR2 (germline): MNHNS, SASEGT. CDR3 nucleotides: TGTGCCAGCAGTGTGCCCAGGGGGCTGGTAGCTAATGAAAAACTGTTTTTT. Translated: CASSVPRGLVANEKLFF.

The DNA for the CDR3 is TGTGCCAGCAGCTGGCTAGCGGAAACCTACGAGCAGTACTTC. Protein sequence: CASSWLAETYEQYF. The chain links TRBV7-2 to TRBJ2-7; 7 bases are shared with TRBD2. J was trimmed by 2 bases and V by 4 bases; bases with no gene match: 5. The CDR3 extends over 14 amino acids. The germline gives CDR1 SGHTA, CDR2 FQGNSA.

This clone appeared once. The CDR3 sequence is CASSYWREVPHNEQFF. CDR3 nucleotides: TGTGCCAGCAGTTACTGGCGGGAGGTCCCCCACAATGAGCAGTTCTTC. The gene calls are TRBV6-5 and TRBJ2-1, with TRBD2 matching 8 bases. The CDR3 length is 16 residues. V was pared by 1 base and J by 5 bases, with 7 bases of the junction left unmatched. Germline V CDR1 and CDR2: MNHEY, SVGAGI.

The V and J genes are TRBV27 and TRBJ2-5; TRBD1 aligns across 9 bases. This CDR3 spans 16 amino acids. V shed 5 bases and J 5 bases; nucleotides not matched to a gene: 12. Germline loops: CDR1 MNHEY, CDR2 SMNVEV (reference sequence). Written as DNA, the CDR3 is TGTGCCAGCAGTCAACTCCCGGGACAGGGTGGTGAGACCCAGTACTTC. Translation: CASSQLPGQGGETQYF.

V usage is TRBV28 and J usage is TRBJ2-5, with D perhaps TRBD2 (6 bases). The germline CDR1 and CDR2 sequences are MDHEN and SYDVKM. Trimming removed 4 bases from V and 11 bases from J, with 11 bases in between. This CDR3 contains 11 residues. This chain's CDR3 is CASSWEEEQYF. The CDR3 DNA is TGTGCCAGCAGTTGGGAGGAGGAGCAGTACTTC.

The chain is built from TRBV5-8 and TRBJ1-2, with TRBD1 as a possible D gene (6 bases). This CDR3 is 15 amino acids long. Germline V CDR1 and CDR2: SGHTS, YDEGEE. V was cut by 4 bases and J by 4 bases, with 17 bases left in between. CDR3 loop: CASSIILTGIYGYTF. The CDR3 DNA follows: TGTGCCAGCAGCATCATTCTTACAGGGATCTATGGCTACACCTTC.

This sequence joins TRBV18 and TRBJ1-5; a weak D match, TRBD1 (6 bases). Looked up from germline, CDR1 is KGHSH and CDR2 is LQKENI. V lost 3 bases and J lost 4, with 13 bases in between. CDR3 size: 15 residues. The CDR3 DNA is TGTGCCAGCTCACCCGGGACAAATAGAAATCAGCCCCAGCATTTT. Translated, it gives CASSPGTNRNQPQHF.